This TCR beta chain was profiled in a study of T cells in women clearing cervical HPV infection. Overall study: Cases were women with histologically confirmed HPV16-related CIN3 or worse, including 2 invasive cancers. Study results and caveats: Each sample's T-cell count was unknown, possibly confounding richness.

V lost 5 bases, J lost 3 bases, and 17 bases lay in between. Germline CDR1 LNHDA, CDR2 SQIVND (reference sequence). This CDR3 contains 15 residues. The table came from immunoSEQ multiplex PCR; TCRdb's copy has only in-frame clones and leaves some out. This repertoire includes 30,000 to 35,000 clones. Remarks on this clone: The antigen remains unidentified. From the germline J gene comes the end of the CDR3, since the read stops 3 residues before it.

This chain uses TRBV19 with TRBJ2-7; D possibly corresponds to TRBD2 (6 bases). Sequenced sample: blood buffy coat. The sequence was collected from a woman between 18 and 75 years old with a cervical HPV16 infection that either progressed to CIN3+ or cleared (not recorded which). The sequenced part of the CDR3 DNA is TGTGCCAGTAGTCCAGAGGAGGGCGGGCACTACGAG. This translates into CASSPEEGGHYE. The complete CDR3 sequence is CASSPEEGGHYEQYF.